What follows are 15 T cell receptor beta chains derived from one specimen sequenced in a study of cytomegalovirus exposure and HLA in healthy donors. PCR amplification relied on 60 Vbeta primers (plus 13 Jbeta primers). The table came from immunoSEQ multiplex PCR; TCRdb's copy has only in-frame clones and leaves some out. The sample includes tens of thousands of clones, 60% to 75% of them seen just once. Sequenced: PBMCs. Source of these receptors: a man aged 40-50 years in good health and CMV-seropositive.

This chain uses TRBV6-1 with TRBJ1-5; D remains ambiguous. The CDR3 contains 14 residues. The V and J ends lost 7 bases and 4 bases respectively, with 14 bases between them. The germline V gene encodes CDR1 MNHNS and CDR2 SASEGT. CDR3 region: CASIPASGNQPQHF. In DNA, the CDR3 is TGTGCCAGCATTCCCGCAAGCGGGAATCAGCCCCAGCATTTT.

This clone was counted once. The chain combines TRBV12-2 with TRBJ1-6; the D segment call TRBD1 is taken from the table without a DNA check. TRBV12-2 is termed a pseudogene. The CDR3 extends over 13 amino acids. CDR3 amino acids: CASRHSGGSPLHF. Written as DNA, the CDR3 is TGTGCAAGTCGACACTCAGGGGGTTCACCCCTCCACTTT.

The count of this clone is one. This chain joins TRBV5-1 and TRBJ2-5; TRBD2 aligns across 10 bases. From germline, CDR1 is SGHRS and CDR2 YFSETQ. V lost 4 bases to trimming and J lost 5 bases; unmatched junction nucleotides: 5. The CDR3 consists of 14 residues. CDR3 loop: CASSPGLASETQYF. In DNA form, the CDR3 reads TGCGCCAGCAGCCCGGGACTAGCGAGCGAGACCCAGTACTTC.

The gene calls are TRBV9 and TRBJ1-2, with 9 positions matching TRBD1. CDR3 length: 14 residues. V dropped 3 bases and J dropped 8; count of bases not matched to a gene: 8. Germline loops: CDR1 SGDLS, CDR2 YYNGEE. DNA of the CDR3: TGTGCCAGCAGCGGCCAAACAGGGGGCTGGGGCTACACCTTC. Translated: CASSGQTGGWGYTF.

The chain recombines TRBV2 with TRBJ2-3; a weak D match, TRBD2 (6 bases). This CDR3 has 16 amino acids. Germline V CDR1 and CDR2: SNHLY, FYNNEI. Deletions cut 6 bases from V and 0 bases from J, with 16 bases between. The CDR3 is CASSGTSLPSTDTQYF. CDR3 DNA: TGTGCCAGCAGCGGAACTAGCCTACCGAGCACAGATACGCAGTATTTT.

V gene TRBV6-1 combines with J gene TRBJ1-1; D might be TRBD1 (5 bases). The CDR3 runs to 13 residues. Trimming stripped 0 bases from V and 4 bases from J, with 6 bases between. Germline CDR1 MNHNS, CDR2 SASEGT. The CDR3 DNA follows: TGTGCCAGCAGTGAAGCGGGGGGCACTGAAGCTTTCTTT. Translated, it gives CASSEAGGTEAFF.

The chain employs TRBV29-1 and TRBJ1-2, with 10 bases that match TRBD1. CDR1 SQVTM and CDR2 ANQGSEA come from the germline V gene. The J segment lost 8 bases and the V segment lost 2 bases, leaving 11 bases of the junction unmatched. The CDR3 consists of 15 residues. The CDR3 DNA reads TGCAGCGTTGAATATGCCCCGGACAGGGGGATAGGCTACACCTTC. It codes for CSVEYAPDRGIGYTF.

The table lists this clone with a few counts. V and J are TRBV27 and TRBJ1-1; 9 nucleotides align to TRBD1. The germline CDR1 and CDR2 sequences are MNHEY and SMNVEV (reference sequence). The CDR3 extends over 13 amino acids. V lost 6 bases and J lost 6; bases outside the gene matches: 5. The CDR3 nucleotides read TGTGCCAGCAGAAAACAGGGGGCACCTGAAGCTTTCTTT. Its translation: CASRKQGAPEAFF.

The chain employs TRBV2 and TRBJ2-4, with a tentative D call TRBD1 (6 bases). V shed 5 bases and J shed 0 bases, with 14 bases lying between them. The CDR3 length is 16 residues. Germline values: CDR1 SNHLY, CDR2 FYNNEI. CDR3 bases: TGTGCCAGCAGTTCATTTGGACAGCAAGCCAAAAACATTCAGTACTTC. As protein: CASSSFGQQAKNIQYF.

This rearrangement joins TRBV29-1 to TRBJ1-1, with a weak D call TRBD1 (6 bases). The CDR3 totals 11 residues. Trimming shortened V by 6 bases and J by 8 bases, and 13 bases separated the two germline ends. Germline CDR1 is SQVTM and CDR2 is ANQGSEA. DNA for the CDR3: TGCAGCGTAAACCCCGGGACAGAAGCTTTCTTT. It codes for CSVNPGTEAFF.

The J gene is TRBJ1-2, the V gene TRBV5-4; possibly TRBD1 for D (5 bases). Germline values: CDR1 SGHNT, CDR2 YYREEE (reference sequence). This CDR3 contains 13 residues. V was clipped by 0 bases and J by 6 bases, with 9 bases between them. As DNA, the CDR3 is TGTGCCAGCAGCTTGGACAGGATGGATGGCTACACCTTC. This codes for CASSLDRMDGYTF.

The chain carries TRBV7-8 and TRBJ2-5; a weak D match, TRBD1 (6 bases). The DNA matches TRBJ2-7 better at its end, which makes the J call doubtful. Germline lookup yields CDR1 SGHVS and CDR2 FQNEAQ. CDR3 length equals 16 residues. Here the CDR3 reads CASSWGRMDSLDEQYF. The DNA of the CDR3 is TGTGCCAGCAGCTGGGGTCGGATGGACAGTTTGGACGAGCAGTACTTC.

The chain is built from TRBV28 and TRBJ2-1, with 7 bases fitting TRBD1. Germline CDR1 and CDR2: MDHEN and SYDVKM. V lost 7 bases to trimming and J lost 7 bases; unmatched junction nucleotides: 10. CDR3 length: 14 amino acids. The CDR3 reads CASTTPTGLNEQFF. Written as DNA, the CDR3 is TGTGCCAGCACCACCCCGACAGGGTTGAATGAGCAGTTCTTC.

The chain couples TRBV4-3 to TRBJ2-3; 8 bases match TRBD2. Trimming cost V 0 bases and J 5 bases; bases outside gene matches: 13. CDR1 is LGHNA, CDR2 YSLEER, per germline. The CDR3 runs 18 residues. The DNA for the CDR3 is TGCGCCAGCAGCCAAGATGGGGGCGGAGCGGGGGAAAGAGATACGCAGTATTTT. Its protein product is CASSQDGGGAGERDTQYF.

The rearrangement joins TRBV6-5 to TRBJ2-5; TRBD2 agrees at 10 bases. This CDR3 comprises 16 residues. The ends lost 0 bases at V and 4 bases at J; junction bases unmatched: 5. CDR1 is MNHEY and CDR2 is SVGAGI in the germline V gene. The DNA for the CDR3 is TGTGCCAGCAGTTACTCGAACCTAGCGGGGGCAGAGACCCAGTACTTC. Protein product: CASSYSNLAGAETQYF.